Listed here are 13 T cell receptor beta chains from one sample, sequenced in a study of blood T cell repertoires in COVID-19. The table came from immunoSEQ multiplex PCR; TCRdb's copy has only in-frame clones and leaves some out. The sample includes approximately 68,000 clones, 79% seen only once; the top ten take about 10%. Sequencing was performed on peripheral blood. The receptors stem from a woman in her 50s with acute or convalescent COVID-19.

The chain recombines TRBV5-1 with TRBJ2-2; unclear D gene. V was trimmed by 4 bases and J by 2 bases, leaving 12 bases between them. The CDR3 runs to 15 residues. Germline V gene data show CDR1 as SGHRS and CDR2 as YFSETQ. CDR3 region: CASSPEFRNTGELFF. CDR3 in DNA: TGCGCCAGCAGCCCAGAATTCCGTAACACCGGGGAGCTGTTTTTT.

The rearrangement links TRBV19 to TRBJ1-2, with D unresolved. Germline CDR1 reads LNHDA; CDR2 reads SQIVND (reference sequence). Trimming took 3 bases from V and 3 from J, leaving 5 bases between them. The CDR3 runs 12 residues. CDR3 amino acids: CASSIPDYGYTF. The CDR3 DNA reads TGTGCCAGTAGTATTCCTGACTATGGCTACACCTTC.

The chain recombines TRBV9 with TRBJ2-2, with TRBD2 as a possible D gene (6 bases). Germline lookup yields CDR1 SGDLS and CDR2 YYNGEE. The V and J ends lost 0 bases and 6 bases respectively, with 15 bases between them. The CDR3 spans 16 residues. The CDR3: CASSVAGGSPSGELFF. The CDR3 region has the DNA TGTGCCAGCAGCGTAGCCGGGGGTAGCCCATCCGGGGAGCTGTTTTTT.

The genes are TRBV18 and TRBJ1-2, with 7 nucleotides matching TRBD1. CDR3 size: 13 residues. Germline trimming cut 3 bases from V and 4 bases from J; bases unmatched to any gene: 2. The germline CDR1 and CDR2 sequences are KGHSH and LQKENI. The CDR3 DNA follows: TGTGCCAGCTCACCCGGACAGGTCTATGGCTACACCTTC. Translation: CASSPGQVYGYTF.

The table lists this clone with a few counts. The chain is built from TRBV30 and TRBJ2-7, with 12 bases identical to TRBD2. V was clipped by 1 base and J by 5 bases; unmatched bases: 9. Germline V gives CDR1 GTSNPN, CDR2 SVGIG (reference sequence). CDR3 length equals 16 residues. CDR3 bases: TGTGCCTGGAGTGGACTAGCGGGGGCCCCGGGCAACGAGCAGTACTTC. It is translated as CAWSGLAGAPGNEQYF. Complete variable domain (other parts from reference TRBV30 and TRBJ2-7): SQTIHQWPATLVQPVGSPLSLECTVEGTSNPNLYWYRQAAGRGLQLLFYSVGIGQISSEVPQNLSASRPQDRQFILSSKKLLLSDSGFYLCAWSGLAGAPGNEQYFGPGTRLTVT.

The gene calls are TRBV7-9 and TRBJ1-2; tentatively, D is TRBD1 (5 bases). Per the germline V gene, CDR1 is SEHNR and CDR2 is FQNEAQ (reference sequence). This CDR3 is built from 13 residues. V was trimmed by 10 bases and J by 5 bases, leaving 17 bases between them. As DNA, the CDR3 is TGTGCCATCCATCACGGGGCGGGGTATGGCTACACCTTC. Protein: CAIHHGAGYGYTF.

This clone has a single count. V gene TRBV10-3 combines with J gene TRBJ2-7, with TRBD2 matching over 8 bases. Germline-derived CDR1 and CDR2 are ENHRY and SYGVKD. This CDR3 contains 14 residues. The J segment lost 0 bases and the V segment lost 2 bases, leaving 0 bases of the junction unmatched. The CDR3 loop is CAISEGTSSYEQYF. The CDR3 bases are TGTGCCATCAGTGAGGGGACTAGCTCCTACGAGCAGTACTTC.

The chain uses TRBV18 and TRBJ1-1; D is unclear. There are 14 residues in the CDR3. CDR1 is KGHSH and CDR2 is LQKENI in the germline V gene. V was shortened by 2 bases and J by 6 bases, with 13 bases between the two germline ends. This CDR3 is CASSPGSTESEAFF. DNA of the CDR3: TGTGCCAGCTCACCAGGGAGTACAGAATCTGAAGCTTTCTTT.

The gene calls are TRBV3-1 (or the pseudogene TRBV3-2) and TRBJ2-1; tentatively, D is TRBD1 (5 bases). CDR3 length equals 13 residues. The ends were cut back, 4 bases at V and 10 bases at J, with 14 bases in the middle. CDR1 and CDR2 from the germline V gene are LGHDT and YNNKEL (reference sequence). The CDR3 region is CASSPRQSGEQFF. The CDR3 DNA reads as TGTGCCAGCAGCCCGAGACAGTCCGGGGAGCAGTTCTTC.

For this clone: The same CDR3 is also encoded by other DNA sequences in this sample. V gene TRBV5-1 combines with J gene TRBJ1-6, with no clear D. CDR1 and CDR2 (germline): SGHRS, YFSETQ. The CDR3 loop spans 13 amino acids. Deletions cut 4 bases from V and 9 bases from J, with 11 bases between. Here the CDR3 DNA reads TGCGCCAGCAGCCTAGACCCGGGTTCACCCCTCCACTTT. It codes for CASSLDPGSPLHF. Full variable domain (remainder filled in from reference TRBV5-1 and TRBJ1-6): KAGVTQTPRYLIKTRGQQVTLSCSPISGHRSVSWYQQTPGQGLQFLFEYFSETQRNKGNFPGRFSGRQFSNSRSEMNVSTLELGDSALYLCASSLDPGSPLHFGNGTRLTVT.

The chain links TRBV24-1 to TRBJ2-1; 10 positions match TRBD2. The CDR3 runs to 17 residues. The germline gives CDR1 KGHDR, CDR2 SFDVKD. The junction had 11 bases not matched to a gene; V was cut back by 4 bases and J by 6 bases. The CDR3 nucleotides read TGTGCCACCAGTGACCCCACCCCTAGCGGGAGTTCCAATGAGCAGTTCTTC. This encodes CATSDPTPSGSSNEQFF.

The rearrangement joins TRBV6-5 to TRBJ2-7; 9 bases fit TRBD1. The CDR3 has 15 residues. V lost 5 bases, J lost 3 bases, and 8 bases stayed unmatched. The germline gives CDR1 MNHEY, CDR2 SVGAGI. The CDR3 nucleotides read TGTGCCAGCAGTACGCGTACAGGGGGCATCTACGAGCAGTACTTC. Its translation is CASSTRTGGIYEQYF.

DNA of the CDR3: TGTGCCAGCAGTTACACGGGTCCGAACATGAACACTGAAGCTTTCTTT. Its protein is CASSYTGPNMNTEAFF. The rearrangement links TRBV6-6 to TRBJ1-1; no firm D call. The V gene lost 2 bases and the J gene lost 0 bases, with 13 bases spanning the gap. The CDR3 has 16 residues. In germline, CDR1 is MNHNY, CDR2 SVGAGI (reference sequence).